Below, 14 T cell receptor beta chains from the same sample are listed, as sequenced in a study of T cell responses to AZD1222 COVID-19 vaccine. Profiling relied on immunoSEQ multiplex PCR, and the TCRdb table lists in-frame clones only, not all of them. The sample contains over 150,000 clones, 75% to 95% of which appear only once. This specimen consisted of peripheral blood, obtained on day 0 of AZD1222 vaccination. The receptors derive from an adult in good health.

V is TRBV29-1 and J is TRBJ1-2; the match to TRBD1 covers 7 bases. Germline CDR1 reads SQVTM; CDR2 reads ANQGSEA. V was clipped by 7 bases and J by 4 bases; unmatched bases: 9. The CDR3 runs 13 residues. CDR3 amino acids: CSDGTAFPYGYTF. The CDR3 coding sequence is TGCAGCGATGGGACAGCTTTCCCCTATGGCTACACCTTC.

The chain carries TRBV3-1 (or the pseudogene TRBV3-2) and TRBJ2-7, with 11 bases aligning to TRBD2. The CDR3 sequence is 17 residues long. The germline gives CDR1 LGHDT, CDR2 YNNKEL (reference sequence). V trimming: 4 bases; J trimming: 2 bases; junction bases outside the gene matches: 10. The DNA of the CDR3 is TGTGCCAGCAGCCCCGGACTAGCGGGCGAACTAACCTACGAGCAGTACTTC. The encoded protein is CASSPGLAGELTYEQYF.

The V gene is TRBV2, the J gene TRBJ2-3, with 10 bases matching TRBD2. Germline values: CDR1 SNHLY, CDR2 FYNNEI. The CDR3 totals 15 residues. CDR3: CRSGGAGVGTDTQYF. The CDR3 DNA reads TGTAGGAGCGGGGGGGCCGGGGTAGGCACAGATACGCAGTATTTT.

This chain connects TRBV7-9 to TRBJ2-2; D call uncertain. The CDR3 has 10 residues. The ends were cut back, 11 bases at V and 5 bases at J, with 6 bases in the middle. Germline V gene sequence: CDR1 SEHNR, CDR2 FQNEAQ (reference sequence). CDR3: CAPRTGELFF. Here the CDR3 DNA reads TGTGCCCCACGAACCGGGGAGCTGTTTTTT.

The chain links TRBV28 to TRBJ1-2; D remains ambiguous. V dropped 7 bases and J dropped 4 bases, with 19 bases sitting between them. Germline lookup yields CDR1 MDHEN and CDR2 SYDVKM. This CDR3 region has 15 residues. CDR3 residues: CASTVVSRPLYGYTF. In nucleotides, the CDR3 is TGTGCCAGCACCGTTGTTAGCAGGCCCCTCTATGGCTACACCTTC.

The CDR3 reads CASSYPGNKETQYF. The CDR3 DNA reads as TGTGCCAGCAGTTACCCGGGGAACAAAGAGACCCAGTACTTC. V usage is TRBV6-5 and J usage is TRBJ2-5, with D possibly being TRBD2 (5 bases). Per the germline V gene, CDR1 is MNHEY and CDR2 is SVGAGI. The CDR3 covers 14 residues. Trimming left V 2 bases short and J 3 bases short, with 10 bases between.

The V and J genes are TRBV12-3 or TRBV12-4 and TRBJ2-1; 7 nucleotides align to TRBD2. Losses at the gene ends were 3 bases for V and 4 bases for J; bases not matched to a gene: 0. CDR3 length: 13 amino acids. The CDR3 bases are TGTGCCAGCAGTTTGGGACTATACAATGAGCAGTTCTTC. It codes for CASSLGLYNEQFF.

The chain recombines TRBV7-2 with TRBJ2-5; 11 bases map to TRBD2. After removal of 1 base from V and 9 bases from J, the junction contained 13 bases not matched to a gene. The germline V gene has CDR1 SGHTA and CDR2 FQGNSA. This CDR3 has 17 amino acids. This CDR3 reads CASSLGASGGPEGAQYF. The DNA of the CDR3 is TGTGCCAGCAGCTTAGGGGCTAGCGGGGGGCCAGAGGGAGCCCAGTACTTC.

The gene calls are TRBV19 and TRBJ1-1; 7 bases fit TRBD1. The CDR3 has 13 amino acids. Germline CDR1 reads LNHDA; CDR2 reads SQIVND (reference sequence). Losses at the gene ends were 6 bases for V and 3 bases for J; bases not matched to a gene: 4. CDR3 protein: CASRRQGDTEAFF. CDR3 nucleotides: TGTGCCAGTAGGAGGCAGGGGGACACTGAAGCTTTCTTT.

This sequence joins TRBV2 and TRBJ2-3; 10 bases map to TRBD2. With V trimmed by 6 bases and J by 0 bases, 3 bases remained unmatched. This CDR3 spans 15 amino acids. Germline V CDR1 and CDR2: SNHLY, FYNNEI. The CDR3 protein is CASSLSGGSTDTQYF. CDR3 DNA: TGTGCCAGCAGCCTTAGCGGGGGGAGCACAGATACGCAGTATTTT.

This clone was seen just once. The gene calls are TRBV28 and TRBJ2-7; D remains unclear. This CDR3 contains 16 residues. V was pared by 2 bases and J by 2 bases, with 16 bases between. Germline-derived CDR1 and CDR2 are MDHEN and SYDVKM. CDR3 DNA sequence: TGTGCCAGCAGTTTACGAGGTTCACCTTTTACCTACGAGCAGTACTTC. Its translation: CASSLRGSPFTYEQYF. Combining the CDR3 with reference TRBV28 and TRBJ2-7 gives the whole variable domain DVKVTQSSRYLVKRTGEKVFLECVQDMDHENMFWYRQDPGLGLRLIYFSYDVKMKEKGDIPEGYSVSREKKERFSLILESASTNQTSMYLCASSLRGSPFTYEQYFGPGTRLTVT.

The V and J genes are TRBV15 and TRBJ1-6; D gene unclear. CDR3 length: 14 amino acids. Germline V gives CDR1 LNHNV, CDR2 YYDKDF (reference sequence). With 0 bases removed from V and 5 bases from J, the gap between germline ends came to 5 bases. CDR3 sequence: CATSRDPDNSPLHF. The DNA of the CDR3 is TGTGCCACCAGCAGAGATCCAGATAATTCACCCCTCCACTTT.

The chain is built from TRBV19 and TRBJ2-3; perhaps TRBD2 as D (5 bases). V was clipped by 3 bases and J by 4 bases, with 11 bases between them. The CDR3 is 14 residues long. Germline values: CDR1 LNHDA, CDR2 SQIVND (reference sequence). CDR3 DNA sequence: TGTGCCAGTAGTATCCTGGACGGGGCAGATACGCAGTATTTT. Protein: CASSILDGADTQYF.

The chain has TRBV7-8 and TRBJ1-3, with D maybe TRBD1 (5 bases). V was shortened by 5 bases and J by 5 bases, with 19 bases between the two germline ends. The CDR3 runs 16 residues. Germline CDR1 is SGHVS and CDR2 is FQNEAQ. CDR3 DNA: TGTGCCAGCAGCCCCCGCCGCGGTCAGGGAAGAAACACCATATATTTT. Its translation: CASSPRRGQGRNTIYF.